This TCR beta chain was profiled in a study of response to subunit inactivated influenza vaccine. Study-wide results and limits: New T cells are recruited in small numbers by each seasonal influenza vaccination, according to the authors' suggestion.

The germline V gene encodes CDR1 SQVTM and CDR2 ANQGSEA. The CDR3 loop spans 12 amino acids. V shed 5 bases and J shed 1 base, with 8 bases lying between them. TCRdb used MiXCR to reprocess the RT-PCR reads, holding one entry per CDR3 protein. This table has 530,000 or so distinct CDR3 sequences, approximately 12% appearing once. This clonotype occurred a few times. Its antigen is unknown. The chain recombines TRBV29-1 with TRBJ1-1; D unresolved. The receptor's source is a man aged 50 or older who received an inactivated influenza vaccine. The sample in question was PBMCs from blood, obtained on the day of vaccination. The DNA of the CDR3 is TGCAGCGTTTCAGGAGCGAACACTGAAGCTTTCTTT. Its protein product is CSVSGANTEAFF.